The clone carrying this T cell receptor beta chain occurred many times. Its target is unknown. The data stem from a study of CD8 T cells in ankylosing spondylitis. Study-level points and caveats: CD8+ cells made up the disease-linked clones, which were relatively rare in peripheral blood. Seemingly distinctive of ankylosing spondylitis blood was a TCR beta motif formed by eight highly homologous variants.

MiXCR, run by TCRdb on the 5' RACE reads, gives a single entry per CDR3 protein. The sample holds roughly 240,000 distinct CDR3 sequences; over 7% are singletons and the top ten take around 5.1%. This CDR3 is 14 amino acids long. Trimming took 1 base from V and 1 from J, leaving 8 bases between them. This chain connects TRBV12-3 or TRBV12-4 to TRBJ2-7; D gene unclear. Specimen: blood, either unsorted or a sorted T cell fraction (not recorded which). The sequence derives from a female donor with ankylosing spondylitis or in good health (not recorded which). The CDR3 is CASSLGSSSYEQYF. CDR3 in DNA: TGTGCCAGCAGTTTAGGAAGTAGTTCCTACGAGCAGTACTTC.